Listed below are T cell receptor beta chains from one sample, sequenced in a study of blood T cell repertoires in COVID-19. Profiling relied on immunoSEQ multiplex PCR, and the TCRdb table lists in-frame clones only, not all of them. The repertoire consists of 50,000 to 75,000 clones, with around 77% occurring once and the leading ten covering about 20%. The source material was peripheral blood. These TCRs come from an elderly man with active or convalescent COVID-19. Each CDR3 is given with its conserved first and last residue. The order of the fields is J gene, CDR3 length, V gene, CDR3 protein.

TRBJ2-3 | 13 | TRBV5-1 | CASSQGAGDTQYF
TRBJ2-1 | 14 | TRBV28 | CASSLGLAGAEQFF
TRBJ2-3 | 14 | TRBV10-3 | CAISRLAGEDTQYF
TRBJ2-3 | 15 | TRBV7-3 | CASSLTSGGTDTQYF
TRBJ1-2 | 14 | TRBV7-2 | CASSLVGTNYGYTF
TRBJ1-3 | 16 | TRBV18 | CASSRRKDSSGNTIYF
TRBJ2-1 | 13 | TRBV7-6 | CASSLERYNEQFF
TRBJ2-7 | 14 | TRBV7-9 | CASSLQGANSEQYF
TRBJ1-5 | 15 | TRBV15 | CATSPIGRGDQPQHF
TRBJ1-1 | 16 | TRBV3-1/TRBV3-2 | CASSQWGGPMNTEAFF
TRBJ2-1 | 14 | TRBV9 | CASSVGGGYNEQFF
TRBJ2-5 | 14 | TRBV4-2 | CASSLYTAEETQYF
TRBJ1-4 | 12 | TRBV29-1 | CSVANSNEKLFF
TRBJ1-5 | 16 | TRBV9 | CASSVAVRGCNQPQHF
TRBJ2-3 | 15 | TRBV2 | CASLQVSLGTDTQYF
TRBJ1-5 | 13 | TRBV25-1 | CASSGAGPRPQHF
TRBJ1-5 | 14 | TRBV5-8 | CASSSPGTPFPQHF
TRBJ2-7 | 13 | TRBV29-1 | CSVGQGVSYEQYF
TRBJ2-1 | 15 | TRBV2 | CASSDQRGLPNEQFF
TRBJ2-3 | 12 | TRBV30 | CAWGRESDTQYF
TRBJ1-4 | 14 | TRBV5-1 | CASSTDSTGEKLFF
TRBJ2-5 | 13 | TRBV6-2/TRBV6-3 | CASSPTNLGTQYF
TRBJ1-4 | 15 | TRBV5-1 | CASSLSRGGNEKLFF
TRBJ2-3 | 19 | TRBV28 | CASNSGLAGGRGITDTQYF
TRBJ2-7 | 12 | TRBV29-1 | CSIRRGSYEQYF
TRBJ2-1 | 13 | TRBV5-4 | CASSQSIGVEQFF
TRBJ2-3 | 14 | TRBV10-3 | CAISELDYTDTQYF
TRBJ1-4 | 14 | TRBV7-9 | CASSLGDNRGKLFF
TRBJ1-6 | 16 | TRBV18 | CASSPSSGTADSPLHF